One T cell receptor (beta chain) is described in this entry. Its antigen is currently unknown. The same CDR3 also results from other DNA sequences found in this sample. The CDR3 has 15 residues. V lost 7 bases and J lost 0; bases outside the gene matches: 6. The germline V gene encodes CDR1 LNHDA and CDR2 SQIVND (reference sequence). This entry comes from a study of a mutant IDH1 vaccine in newly diagnosed glioma. The sample's time point: week 23, last vaccination. Every vaccination contained 300 ug of the mutant IDH1 20-mer peptide and was paired with topical imiquimod. New WHO grade 3 or 4 IDH1-mutant, ATRX-lost astrocytomas were present in all donors. Sequencing used immunoSEQ multiplex PCR; TCRdb keeps in-frame clones, though not all of them. The table records about 38,000 clones, roughly 80% of them present only once.

This TCR was recovered from a man between 40 and 49 years old with glioma. The chain uses TRBV19 and TRBJ2-1; TRBD1 agrees at 7 bases. The specimen was PBMCs, collected from a glioma patient whose treatment included an IDH1 peptide vaccine. The CDR3 DNA sequence: TGTGCCAGTACACCGGACAGGAGCTCCTACAATGAGCAGTTCTTC. Translated, it gives CASTPDRSSYNEQFF.